The 2 T cell receptor beta chains below were found in one sample sequenced in a study of monozygotic twins with inflammatory bowel disease (dated 2019 in TCRdb). Library preparation employed 5' RACE. The reads were generated on an Illumina HiSeq 2500. Reads reprocessed by TCRdb are summarized as one entry per CDR3 protein sequence, and DNA is absent. This sample's table has entries for 400,000 to 500,000 distinct CDR3 sequences. 2% to 2.5% of the sample is held by the ten biggest clonotypes. Material: blood. These receptors were taken from a human donor with ulcerative colitis or Crohn's disease, or a healthy co-twin of an affected twin (not recorded which).

The CDR3 loop is CASSLWGTGDQPQHF. The chain links TRBV5-1 to TRBJ1-5; TCRdb gives TRBD1 as the D gene, but with no DNA this cannot be confirmed. Germline V gene data show CDR1 as SGHRS and CDR2 as YFSETQ. This CDR3 comprises 15 residues.

The genes are TRBV10-3 and TRBJ2-3. In germline, CDR1 is ENHRY, CDR2 SYGVKD. The CDR3 runs 13 residues. The CDR3 spells CAISAVITDTQYF.